This entry lists 2 T cell receptor beta chains sequenced from one sample in a study of identical twins. TCRdb recomputed calls from the 5' RACE reads with MiXCR, one row per CDR3 protein. The sample shows around 480,000 distinct CDR3 sequences, 14% of them seen only once. This sample also belongs to another study, concerning yellow fever vaccine responses in identical twins.

Specimen: CD4+ T cells sorted from blood. All receptors derive from a woman between 18 and 29 years old in good health.

This clonotype has just a few counts. The V gene is TRBV4-3, the J gene TRBJ2-1; D is undetermined. Germline V gives CDR1 LGHNA, CDR2 YSLEER. V lost 0 bases to trimming and J lost 7 bases, with 10 bases between them. The length of the CDR3 is 14 residues. The CDR3 is CASSQDILGNEQFF. The CDR3 region has the DNA TGCGCCAGCAGCCAAGATATCCTGGGTAATGAGCAGTTCTTC.

This clonotype showed up just a few times. The rearrangement uses TRBV5-1 and TRBJ2-3; 8 bases line up with TRBD1. The V and J ends lost 5 bases and 5 bases, in that order; junction bases with no gene match: 10. Germline loops: CDR1 SGHRS, CDR2 YFSETQ. The CDR3 has 15 residues. CDR3 amino acids: CASSLDRGKGDTQYF. The CDR3 DNA reads TGCGCCAGCAGTCTCGACAGGGGAAAGGGAGATACGCAGTATTTT.